Listed here is a single T cell receptor beta chain. This sample was taken from a study of blood T cells in healthy people across ages. A J-beta primer mix and a sample-barcoded 5' primer were used in a second PCR of about 7 to 12 cycles. Every cDNA molecule carried a tag from a template-switch adaptor bearing 12 random nucleotides. CDR3-containing paired-end reads numbering at least 2.5 million came from each sample. TCRdb independently ran MiXCR on the 5' RACE reads; one entry per CDR3 protein. The sample consists of around 650,000 distinct CDR3 sequences, around two fifths of them appearing once. Per the germline V gene, CDR1 is MNHEY and CDR2 is SVGEGT. There are 15 residues in the CDR3. V was pared by 0 bases and J by 10 bases, with 16 bases between.

The chain recombines TRBV6-2 or TRBV6-3 with TRBJ2-1, with TRBD2 as a possible D gene (5 bases). The sample taken for sequencing was blood. The source is a man older than 75 in good health. CDR3 protein: CASSYSGIPFGEQFF. DNA for the CDR3: TGTGCCAGCAGTTACTCCGGGATCCCTTTTGGGGAGCAGTTCTTC.